The 19 T cell receptor beta chains given below trace back to one sample, sequenced in a study of cytomegalovirus exposure and HLA in healthy donors. PCR was performed using 60 Vbeta and 13 Jbeta primers. Libraries were prepared by immunoSEQ multiplex PCR; TCRdb keeps only in-frame clonotypes and omits some of them. The data show under 150,000 clones, over 60% seen once. Sequencing input: PBMCs. The receptors come from a woman in her twenties or thirties in good health and CMV-seronegative.

V gene TRBV7-2 combines with J gene TRBJ2-3, with 10 bases aligning to TRBD1. CDR3 length: 15 amino acids. Looked up from germline, CDR1 is SGHTA and CDR2 is FQGNSA. Trimming removed 5 bases from V and 5 bases from J; junction bases left unmatched: 7. CDR3 nucleotide sequence: TGTGCCAGCAGCCTTCTGGGACAGGGGAGAGATACGCAGTATTTT. It yields the protein CASSLLGQGRDTQYF.

The V and J genes are TRBV9 and TRBJ1-3; 9 bases are shared with TRBD1. V shed 0 bases, J shed 4 bases, and the junction held 2 bases outside the gene matches. Germline lookup yields CDR1 SGDLS and CDR2 YYNGEE. CDR3 length: 15 amino acids. DNA for the CDR3: TGTGCCAGCAGCGTAGCTGGACAGGGGGGAAACACCATATATTTT. Its protein product is CASSVAGQGGNTIYF.

Only one count was recorded for this clone. The sample carries other DNA sequences with the same CDR3. The V gene is TRBV5-6, the J gene TRBJ2-5; D gene ambiguous. Per the germline V gene, CDR1 is SGHDT and CDR2 is YYEEEE. The CDR3 has 13 amino acids. V dropped 1 base and J dropped 2 bases, with 6 bases sitting between them. This chain's CDR3 is CASSLPGQETQYF. CDR3 nucleotides: TGTGCCAGCAGCTTGCCCGGTCAAGAGACCCAGTACTTC.

The genes are TRBV19 and TRBJ1-2; TRBD1 agrees at 10 bases. Trimming cost V 5 bases and J 2 bases; bases outside gene matches: 5. Germline CDR1 LNHDA, CDR2 SQIVND (reference sequence). This CDR3 spans 15 amino acids. DNA of the CDR3: TGTGCCAGTAGTCGCCTGGGACAGGGGAACTATGGCTACACCTTC. This gives the protein CASSRLGQGNYGYTF.

This clone was counted once. The chain has TRBV30 and TRBJ2-3, with 12 bases fitting TRBD2. The CDR3 extends over 16 amino acids. Per germline, CDR1 GTSNPN and CDR2 SVGIG (reference sequence). The V and J ends lost 7 bases and 0 bases, in that order; junction bases with no gene match: 8. CDR3: CAFSSGGGASTDTQYF. For the CDR3, the DNA is TGTGCCTTCTCTAGCGGGGGGGGTGCTAGCACAGATACGCAGTATTTT. The full variable domain, in which reference TRBV30 and TRBJ2-3 provide the parts outside the CDR3, is SQTIHQWPATLVQPVGSPLSLECTVEGTSNPNLYWYRQAAGRGLQLLFYSVGIGQISSEVPQNLSASRPQDRQFILSSKKLLLSDSGFYLCAFSSGGGASTDTQYFGPGTRLTVL.

The genes are TRBV18 and TRBJ1-2, with no clear D. Germline CDR1 and CDR2: KGHSH and LQKENI. The CDR3 loop spans 15 amino acids. V was clipped by 2 bases and J by 0 bases, with 10 bases between them. CDR3: CASSPRENANYGYTF. The CDR3 nucleotides read TGTGCCAGCTCACCAAGGGAGAATGCTAACTATGGCTACACCTTC.

V usage is TRBV6-1 and J usage is TRBJ2-3, with 10 bases aligning to TRBD1. Germline V CDR1 and CDR2: MNHNS, SASEGT. The J segment lost 1 base and the V segment lost 4 bases, leaving 8 bases of the junction unmatched. The CDR3 covers 17 residues. The CDR3 region has the DNA TGTGCCAGCAGTGGACAGGGGGCAGGACGGGGCACAGATACGCAGTATTTT. The encoded protein is CASSGQGAGRGTDTQYF.

V usage is TRBV9 and J usage is TRBJ1-4, with TRBD1 matching over 8 bases. Germline assignment: CDR1 SGDLS and CDR2 YYNGEE. Trimming took 4 bases from V and 0 from J; bases not matched to a gene: 5. The length of the CDR3 is 16 residues. The CDR3 loop is CASSFRDRSTNEKLFF. CDR3 DNA sequence: TGTGCCAGCAGCTTTCGGGACAGGTCAACTAATGAAAAACTGTTTTTT.

The chain is built from TRBV7-9 and TRBJ2-1, with 7 nucleotides matching TRBD1. V shed 5 bases and J 7 bases; nucleotides not matched to a gene: 2. The CDR3 runs to 12 residues. CDR1 is SEHNR, CDR2 FQNEAQ, per germline (reference sequence). This CDR3 is CASSHRGNEQFF. In DNA form, the CDR3 reads TGTGCCAGCAGCCACAGGGGTAATGAGCAGTTCTTC. Full variable domain (remainder filled in from reference TRBV7-9 and TRBJ2-1): DTGVSQNPRHKITKRGQNVTFRCDPISEHNRLYWYRQTLGQGPEFLTYFQNEAQLEKSRLLSDRFSAERPKGSFSTLEIQRTEQGDSAMYLCASSHRGNEQFFGPGTRLTVL.

The chain combines TRBV28 with TRBJ1-6; D is unresolved. V lost 7 bases and J lost 8, with 12 bases in between. The CDR3 extends over 13 amino acids. Germline CDR1 MDHEN, CDR2 SYDVKM. CDR3 sequence: CASTPQRDSPLHF. In nucleotides, the CDR3 is TGTGCCAGCACCCCCCAACGGGATTCACCCCTCCACTTT.

J is TRBJ2-1 and V is TRBV11-2; 9 bases line up with TRBD2. The CDR3 runs 16 residues. CDR1 SGHAT and CDR2 FQNNGV come from the germline V gene. Trimming cost V 2 bases and J 6 bases; bases outside gene matches: 8. The CDR3 sequence is CASSLSRGGGANEQFF. The CDR3 DNA follows: TGTGCCAGCAGCTTATCTCGTGGCGGGGGGGCCAATGAGCAGTTCTTC.

V usage is TRBV5-6 and J usage is TRBJ1-2; D possibly corresponds to TRBD1 (5 bases). The germline CDR1 and CDR2 sequences are SGHDT and YYEEEE. The CDR3 consists of 13 residues. V was trimmed by 0 bases and J by 8 bases, leaving 11 bases between them. This chain's CDR3 is CASSLVSGPGYTF. The CDR3 DNA follows: TGTGCCAGCAGCTTGGTGTCAGGGCCAGGCTACACCTTC.

The V and J genes are TRBV9 and TRBJ2-7; D might be TRBD2 (6 bases). Germline values: CDR1 SGDLS, CDR2 YYNGEE. The CDR3 consists of 15 residues. Trimming took 1 base from V and 0 from J, leaving 11 bases between them. For the CDR3, the DNA is TGTGCCAGCAGCGTAACCGGGGGAACCTCCTACGAGCAGTACTTC. Translated: CASSVTGGTSYEQYF.

The chain is built from TRBV4-3 and TRBJ1-2; TRBD1 matches at 7 bases. From germline, CDR1 is LGHNA and CDR2 YSLEER. CDR3 length: 15 residues. Trimming took 3 bases from V and 4 from J; bases not matched to a gene: 8. The CDR3: CASSQADREPYGYTF. CDR3 in DNA: TGCGCCAGCAGCCAGGCTGACAGGGAACCCTATGGCTACACCTTC.

This chain links TRBV9 with TRBJ1-2; D not certain. With 0 bases removed from V and 6 bases from J, the gap between germline ends came to 18 bases. Germline CDR1 and CDR2: SGDLS and YYNGEE. The CDR3 contains 16 residues. Written as DNA, the CDR3 is TGTGCCAGCAGCGTAGGTCCGTCTGAGAGAGTGAATGGCTACACCTTC. Amino acids: CASSVGPSERVNGYTF.

The chain employs TRBV10-3 and TRBJ2-7; D is perhaps TRBD2 (5 bases). The CDR3 spans 14 residues. The V gene's germline CDR1 is ENHRY and CDR2 SYGVKD. Trimming pared 0 bases from V and 12 bases from J, leaving 18 bases between. Here the CDR3 reads CAISESPGGGSWYF. The CDR3 DNA reads TGTGCCATCAGTGAGTCGCCAGGAGGAGGTTCATGGTACTTC.

The V gene is TRBV5-5, the J gene TRBJ1-1; 7 bases line up with TRBD1. Germline-derived CDR1 and CDR2 are SGHKS and YYEKEE (reference sequence). The CDR3 has 15 residues. After removal of 0 bases from V and 5 bases from J, the junction contained 7 bases not matched to a gene. The DNA for the CDR3 is TGTGCCAGCAGCTTGGGAAGGGGGCGAGGGACTGAAGCTTTCTTT. This encodes CASSLGRGRGTEAFF.

V gene TRBV11-2 combines with J gene TRBJ2-6; 11 nucleotides align to TRBD1. V lost 0 bases to trimming and J lost 3 bases; unmatched junction nucleotides: 10. Germline V gene lookup returns CDR1 SGHAT and CDR2 FQNNGV. There are 20 residues in the CDR3. The DNA for the CDR3 is TGTGCCAGCAGCTTAGATTGGTTGGACAGGGGGCTGGTTGGGGCCAACGTCCTGACTTTC. It encodes CASSLDWLDRGLVGANVLTF.

V is TRBV11-1 and J is TRBJ2-5, with 12 bases identical to TRBD1. The V segment lost 7 bases and the J segment 5 bases; nucleotides outside the gene matches: 8. The CDR3 totals 15 residues. Germline V gives CDR1 SGHAT, CDR2 FQDESV (reference sequence). CDR3 DNA: TGTGCCAGCATCGCCGGGACAGGGGGCAGGGAGACCCAGTACTTC. Protein product: CASIAGTGGRETQYF. Drawing the rest from reference TRBV11-1 and TRBJ2-5, the complete variable domain is EAEVAQSPRYKITEKSQAVAFWCDPISGHATLYWYRQILGQGPELLVQFQDESVVDDSQLPKDRFSAERLKGVDSTLKIQPAELGDSAMYLCASIAGTGGRETQYFGPGTRLLVL.